This paragraph covers one T cell receptor (beta chain) sequence. These data belong to a study of blood T cell repertoires in COVID-19. Study as a whole: Collection of acute and convalescent COVID-19 samples took place in the United States, Italy and Spain. Sample material is recorded as cDNA or gDNA derived from T cells, B-cell-depleted T cells, or PBMCs.

As handled by the study authors: Scientists estimated how many nucleated cells there were by amplifying reference gene primers. The assay was immunoSEQ multiplex PCR, and TCRdb's table has in-frame clones only and misses some. V and J calls plus clone size are reproduced from that table; the DNA served to infer D and trimming. The sample includes over 85,000 clones, 65% to 90% of them seen just once. This clonotype originated in an elderly woman with acute or convalescent COVID-19. The specimen was peripheral blood.

The chain's CDR3 is CASSFFTTGNYGYTF. In DNA form, the CDR3 reads TGTGCCAGCAGCTTCTTTACGACAGGGAACTATGGCTACACCTTC. The chain uses TRBV7-9 and TRBJ1-2; 7 nucleotides match TRBD1. With V trimmed by 3 bases and J by 2 bases, 6 bases remained unmatched. This CDR3 has 15 residues. Per germline, CDR1 SEHNR and CDR2 FQNEAQ (reference sequence).